A single sample gave rise to the 22 T cell receptor beta chains below, sequenced in a study of regulatory T cells in long-lasting Graves disease. Noted time point: persistent/refractory GD, antithyroid drugs over 5 years with positive TRAb. After RNA was extracted from PBMCs, the TCR library was made from it. The TCR beta library used iRepertoire HTBI primers with Arm-PCR amplification of CDR3. TCRdb reprocessed the multiplex PCR reads via MiXCR and lists one record per CDR3 protein. The sample records approximately 690,000 distinct CDR3 sequences, roughly 30% being singletons. This specimen was peripheral blood mononuclear cells (PBMCs), taken when the disease was refractory, from a patient treated with antithyroid drugs. Every receptor here comes from a female donor with Graves disease.

The gene calls are TRBV7-9 and TRBJ2-3; D gene unclear. V shed 3 bases and J shed 6 bases, with 13 bases lying between them. The CDR3 sequence is 14 residues long. Germline V gives CDR1 SEHNR, CDR2 FQNEAQ (reference sequence). CDR3 sequence: CASSFSSLTDTQYF. The CDR3, as DNA: TGTGCCAGCAGCTTTTCTTCATTGACGGATACGCAGTATTTT.

This clonotype came up a few times. The V and J genes are TRBV20-1 and TRBJ1-5, with 7 bases fitting TRBD1. Per germline, CDR1 DFQATT and CDR2 SNEGSKA (reference sequence). V lost 4 bases and J lost 3; bases outside the gene matches: 6. This CDR3 has 14 residues. CDR3 DNA sequence: TGCAGTGCTACGTCCGGGACAGTCAATCAGCCCCAGCATTTT. This gives the protein CSATSGTVNQPQHF.

At least ten counts were recorded for this clonotype. The chain has TRBV9 and TRBJ1-1; tentative D call: TRBD1 (5 bases). CDR1 SGDLS and CDR2 YYNGEE come from the germline V gene. V lost 0 bases and J 5 bases, leaving 14 bases between the germline ends. The CDR3 sequence is 15 residues long. DNA for the CDR3: TGTGCCAGCAGCGTAGGCCCGGGGCCGCGGACTGAAGCTTTCTTT. It specifies CASSVGPGPRTEAFF.

The chain combines TRBV10-1 with TRBJ1-1, with D unresolved. The CDR3 is 13 amino acids. Deletions cut 3 bases from V and 1 base from J, with 6 bases between. In germline, CDR1 is WNHNN, CDR2 SYGVQD (reference sequence). The CDR3 bases are TGCGCCAGCAGTGACCACGCGAACACTGAAGCTTTCTTT. It is translated as CASSDHANTEAFF.

This clonotype has just a few counts. This chain links TRBV5-1 with TRBJ2-2, with 8 bases lining up with TRBD2. Germline values: CDR1 SGHRS, CDR2 YFSETQ. Trimming cost V 2 bases and J 4 bases; bases outside gene matches: 7. The CDR3 is 16 amino acids. In DNA form, the CDR3 reads TGCGCCAGCAGCTTATACGTAGCGGGGCGCACCGGGGAGCTGTTTTTT. It is translated as CASSLYVAGRTGELFF.

The chain carries TRBV6-5 and TRBJ1-6, with TRBD1 matching over 7 bases. V shed 2 bases and J 9 bases; nucleotides not matched to a gene: 4. This CDR3 is built from 14 residues. The germline gives CDR1 MNHEY, CDR2 SVGAGI. The CDR3 nucleotides read TGTGCCAGCAGTTACCGCGACAGGGCTTCACCCCTCCACTTT. Protein product: CASSYRDRASPLHF.

This clonotype turned up a few times. This chain joins TRBV6-1 and TRBJ2-7, with TRBD1 identical over 11 bases. CDR1 and CDR2 from the germline V gene are MNHNS and SASEGT. This CDR3 contains 16 residues. Trimming removed 5 bases from V and 2 bases from J; junction bases left unmatched: 8. For the CDR3, the DNA is TGTGCCAGCAGTCAAATTAGGGACAGGGGGACCTACGAGCAGTACTTC. Its protein product is CASSQIRDRGTYEQYF.

This clonotype was recorded a few times. The gene calls are TRBV7-3 and TRBJ1-1; TRBD1 might be the D (6 bases). V was cut by 1 base and J by 3 bases, with 9 bases left in between. The CDR3 runs to 14 residues. Germline V gene data show CDR1 as SGHTA and CDR2 as FQGTGA. The CDR3 nucleotides are TGTGCCAGCAGCTTAAAGGGGGGGGACACTGAAGCTTTCTTT. Its translation is CASSLKGGDTEAFF.

The rearrangement joins TRBV28 to TRBJ1-5; 12 bases are a match to TRBD1. Germline V lookup: CDR1 MDHEN, CDR2 SYDVKM. With V trimmed by 4 bases and J by 5 bases, 3 bases remained unmatched. CDR3 size: 15 residues. The CDR3 coding sequence is TGTGCCAGCAGTTCTCGGGACAGGGGGCATCAGCCCCAGCATTTT. Translation: CASSSRDRGHQPQHF.

This clonotype was detected a few times. The chain joins TRBV25-1 to TRBJ2-5; 9 nucleotides match TRBD1. The CDR3 is 17 amino acids. Per germline, CDR1 MGHDK and CDR2 SYGVNS. V lost 2 bases and J lost 5; bases outside the gene matches: 12. The CDR3, as DNA: TGTGCCAGCAGTGAAAGGCCCACAGGGGGCGCCCCGGAGACCCAGTACTTC. Translation gives CASSERPTGGAPETQYF.

This clonotype appeared a single time. The V call is TRBV12-3 or TRBV12-4, the J call TRBJ1-1; D is perhaps TRBD1 (5 bases). The CDR3 is 14 amino acids. V gave up 8 bases and J gave up 7 bases, with 20 bases separating them. This CDR3 is CASSLKGGGDEAFF. The CDR3 nucleotides read TGTGCCAGCTCATTGAAGGGTGGGGGAGATGAAGCTTTCTTT.

This clonotype was seen many times. This sequence joins TRBV11-2 and TRBJ1-2; D not certain. The CDR3 has 16 residues. From germline, CDR1 is SGHAT and CDR2 FQNNGV. V lost 1 base to trimming and J lost 0 bases, with 12 bases between them. CDR3 DNA sequence: TGTGCCAGCAGCTTAGCACTAGCGGGTCCTAACTATGGCTACACCTTC. Translating it yields CASSLALAGPNYGYTF.

The CDR3 here is CSARERASPFNEKLFF. The DNA of the CDR3 is TGCAGTGCTAGAGAAAGGGCCTCTCCTTTTAATGAAAAACTGTTTTTT. The chain couples TRBV20-1 to TRBJ1-4; D is unclear. Trimming cost V 0 bases and J 4 bases, with 15 bases left between them. CDR3 length: 16 residues. The germline gives CDR1 DFQATT, CDR2 SNEGSKA (reference sequence).

In this sample, this clonotype turned up a few times. This chain links TRBV28 with TRBJ1-4; 7 positions match TRBD1. The CDR3 is made up of 15 amino acids. Losses at the gene ends were 1 base for V and 8 bases for J; bases not matched to a gene: 7. Germline CDR1 is MDHEN and CDR2 is SYDVKM. The CDR3 protein is CASSLYGTAGEKLFF. CDR3 coding DNA: TGTGCCAGCAGTTTATACGGGACAGCGGGGGAAAAACTGTTTTTT.

This clonotype was detected ten times or more. The V gene is TRBV6-1, the J gene TRBJ1-4; no clear D gene. This CDR3 has 17 amino acids. Germline-derived CDR1 and CDR2 are MNHNS and SASEGT. Trimming took off 3 bases at V and 2 bases at J, with 16 bases between the two ends. The CDR3 coding sequence is TGTGCCAGCAGTGACCCTAGGTCTACTAGGACTAATGAAAAACTGTTTTTT. It is translated as CASSDPRSTRTNEKLFF.

The chain couples TRBV5-1 to TRBJ1-6; TRBD1 matches 7 bases. In germline, CDR1 is SGHRS, CDR2 YFSETQ. J gave up 10 bases and V 0 bases, and 7 bases lay outside the gene matches. The CDR3 sequence is 15 residues long. CDR3 sequence reads: CASSLGRQGVSPLHF. CDR3 nucleotides: TGCGCCAGCAGCTTGGGTCGCCAGGGGGTCTCACCCCTCCACTTT. The variable domain in full, completed from reference TRBV5-1 and TRBJ1-6, reads KAGVTQTPRYLIKTRGQQVTLSCSPISGHRSVSWYQQTPGQGLQFLFEYFSETQRNKGNFPGRFSGRQFSNSRSEMNVSTLELGDSALYLCASSLGRQGVSPLHFGNGTRLTVT.

Notes on this clonotype: A much larger clone lies one base from this, so it may be a read error. V is TRBV28 and J is TRBJ2-7; D gene unclear. Per the germline V gene, CDR1 is MDHEN and CDR2 is SYDVKM. This CDR3 comprises 15 residues. With 5 bases removed from V and 6 bases from J, the gap between germline ends came to 20 bases. The CDR3 loop reads CASSLRTEQTSEQYF. The CDR3 region has the DNA TGTGCCAGCAGTCTTCGAACCGAACAGACCAGCGAGCAGTACTTC.

This clonotype was observed many times. This chain joins TRBV12-3 or TRBV12-4 and TRBJ2-5; D may be TRBD2 (6 bases). The CDR3 totals 16 residues. The V end was cut by 6 bases, the J end by 4 bases, with 21 bases between. The CDR3 spells CASSLQGGGLGETQYF. CDR3 coding DNA: TGTGCCAGCAGCCTACAAGGTGGGGGGTTGGGAGAGACCCAGTACTTC.

The gene calls are TRBV20-1 and TRBJ1-2; possible D gene TRBD1, 5 bases. CDR3 length: 15 residues. The V end lost 2 bases, the J end lost 8 bases, and 21 bases lay between the germline ends. Germline V CDR1 and CDR2: DFQATT, SNEGSKA (reference sequence). The CDR3 DNA reads TGCAGTGCTAGACACCCCAGAGGGACCACTGGGGGCTACACCTTC. It codes for CSARHPRGTTGGYTF.

The V call is TRBV7-3, the J call TRBJ1-1; TRBD1 agrees at 12 bases. Germline V gene lookup returns CDR1 SGHTA and CDR2 FQGTGA. This CDR3 contains 15 residues. Trimming cost V 4 bases and J 1 base; bases outside gene matches: 1. In DNA, the CDR3 is TGTGCCAGCAGCTGGGACAGGGGGCCGAACACTGAAGCTTTCTTT. Amino acids: CASSWDRGPNTEAFF.

In its sample, this clonotype was seen a few times. V and J are TRBV11-2 and TRBJ1-1; D remains unclear. Germline V gene sequence: CDR1 SGHAT, CDR2 FQNNGV. V shed 4 bases and J shed 0 bases, with 6 bases lying between them. The CDR3 loop spans 13 amino acids. The CDR3 here is CASSSMLNTEAFF. The DNA of the CDR3 is TGTGCCAGCAGCTCAATGTTGAACACTGAAGCTTTCTTT. The full variable domain, rest sourced from reference TRBV11-2 and TRBJ1-1, is EAGVAQSPRYKIIEKRQSVAFWCNPISGHATLYWYQQILGQGPKLLIQFQNNGVVDDSQLPKDRFSAERLKGVDSTLKIQPAKLEDSAVYLCASSSMLNTEAFFGQGTRLTVV.

This clonotype was counted only a few times. As DNA, the CDR3 is TGTGCCAGCAGTTACGTGTCAGAAGGGCCCTCTAATGAAAAACTGTTTTTT. It translates to CASSYVSEGPSNEKLFF. V is TRBV6-5 and J is TRBJ1-4; D remains unclear. CDR1 and CDR2 from the germline V gene are MNHEY and SVGAGI. V shed 2 bases and J shed 3 bases, with 16 bases lying between them. The CDR3 is 17 amino acids.